A single sample is the source of the 20 T cell receptor beta chains below, sequenced in a study of tissue T cells after allogeneic stem cell transplantation. The table came from immunoSEQ multiplex PCR; TCRdb's copy has only in-frame clones and leaves some out. This table holds approximately 1,600 clones, around 51% found once. Time point: mouse harvest day 14 after allogeneic transplant. The graft held 10^6 splenic CD5+ T cells and 10^7 T-cell-depleted bone marrow cells. Sequenced: spleen. The receptors derive from a female BALB/c mouse given C57BL/6 T cells with graft-versus-host disease after an allogeneic hematopoietic cell transplant.

As concerns this clone: Genes here carry mouse names. The read terminates 1 residue before the CDR3 end, so the remaining end is supplied by the germline J gene. The genes are TRBV14 and TRBJ1-5; D gene unclear. The V end was cut by 1 base, the J end by 7 bases, with 6 bases between. Germline CDR1 is SGHDT and CDR2 is FRDEAV. The CDR3 extends over 12 amino acids. CDR3 protein: CASSFRGQAPLF. CDR3 DNA (partial): TGTGCCAGCAGTTTCCGGGGACAGGCTCCGCTT.

This clone turned up a few times. Mouse gene names and germline throughout. The read stops 1 residue short of the end of the CDR3; the missing end is completed from the germline J gene. This sequence joins TRBV2 and TRBJ2-7, with 11 bases fitting TRBD2. This CDR3 comprises 14 residues. Germline lookup yields CDR1 LGHNA and CDR2 YSYQKL. V dropped 3 bases and J dropped 4; count of bases not matched to a gene: 2. The sequenced part of the CDR3 DNA is TGTGCCAGCAGCCAGAGGACTGGGGGGTATGAACAGTAC. Translating gives CASSQRTGGYEQY. From start to end, the CDR3 is CASSQRTGGYEQYF.

As concerns this clone: The gene names given are mouse names. The CDR3 end lies 1 residue beyond the end of the read and is filled in from the germline J gene. The chain joins TRBV15 to TRBJ2-4; weak D call: TRBD1 (6 bases). CDR1 is SGHND, CDR2 FRSKSL, per germline. The CDR3 totals 14 residues. Trimming shortened V by 5 bases and J by 2 bases, and 11 bases separated the two germline ends. The CDR3 spells CASSHGTIQNTLYF. The DNA read from the CDR3 is TGTGCCAGCAGTCACGGGACAATTCAAAACACCTTGTAC.

Concerning this clone: All gene names here are mouse names. The sequenced fragment ends 1 residue before the CDR3 boundary, so the rest is inferred from the germline J gene. The J gene is TRBJ2-7, the V gene TRBV12-1; 12 nucleotides match TRBD1. The CDR3 covers 14 residues. From germline, CDR1 is SGHSN and CDR2 HYEKVE. The junction had 5 bases not matched to a gene; V was cut back by 2 bases and J by 7 bases. The CDR3 is CASSRRDRGREQYF. The part of the CDR3 DNA that was read is TGTGCCAGCTCTCGCCGGGACAGGGGGCGGGAACAGTAC.

By sample fraction, this clone is large (0.1 to 1%). Germline and genes here are mouse. With the read ending 1 residue before the CDR3 end, the germline J gene is used to fill in that end. This rearrangement joins TRBV4 to TRBJ2-3; 8 bases agree with TRBD2. The CDR3 extends over 15 amino acids. V lost 5 bases, J lost 1 base, and 5 bases stayed unmatched. The germline V gene encodes CDR1 LGHDT and CDR2 YNNKQL (reference sequence). The sequenced part of the CDR3 DNA is TGTGCCAGCAGCCCCGGCTGGGGGGGTGCAGAAACGCTGTAT. Amino acid sequence: CASSPGWGGAETLY. The whole CDR3 protein is CASSPGWGGAETLYF.

Points on this clone: Gene names are the mouse ones. The read terminates 1 residue before the CDR3 end, so the remaining end is supplied by the germline J gene. This sequence joins TRBV19 and TRBJ1-1; 11 bases map to TRBD1. The germline V gene has CDR1 FNHDT and CDR2 SITEND (reference sequence). CDR3 length equals 13 residues. Trimming cost V 4 bases and J 4 bases; bases outside gene matches: 0. This CDR3 is CASSGTGGTEVFF. CDR3 DNA (partial): TGTGCCAGCAGTGGGACAGGGGGCACAGAAGTCTTC.

About this clone itself: Gene names are mouse gene names. Read data end 1 residue before the CDR3 end; the end is taken from the germline J gene. V gene TRBV16 combines with J gene TRBJ1-2; D is unresolved. The CDR3 is 12 residues long. In germline, CDR1 is SGHSA, CDR2 FRNQAP. V lost 0 bases and J 2 bases, leaving 1 base between the germline ends. The CDR3 here is CASSLDNSDYTF. CDR3 bases read: TGTGCAAGCAGCTTAGATAACTCCGACTACACC.

Turning to this clone: Gene names follow the mouse nomenclature. The CDR3 is cut off 1 residue early in the read; its end comes from the germline J gene. The genes are TRBV12-1 and TRBJ2-2; TRBD1 matches at 10 bases. Trimming at V came to 1 base and at J to 7 bases, leaving 2 bases not matched to a gene. Germline CDR1 reads SGHSN; CDR2 reads HYEKVE. This CDR3 comprises 14 residues. CDR3 sequence reads: CASSLTGGGGQLYF. CDR3 DNA, as far as it was read: TGTGCCAGCTCTCTGACAGGGGGCGGCGGGCAGCTCTAC.

A few counts support this clone. Mouse gene names and germline throughout. The read ends 1 residue early relative to the CDR3; the germline J gene fills the gap. The chain uses TRBV3 and TRBJ2-3; 7 bases are shared with TRBD1. Germline V gene sequence: CDR1 SNHLY, CDR2 FYNGKV (reference sequence). V shed 2 bases, J shed 4 bases, and the junction held 3 bases outside the gene matches. The CDR3 extends over 14 amino acids. CDR3 bases read: TGTGCCAGCAGCTTACGACAGGGAACAGAAACGCTGTAT. It translates to CASSLRQGTETLY. The whole CDR3 protein is CASSLRQGTETLYF.

Concerning this clone: Mouse germline and gene names are used. The read ends 1 residue early relative to the CDR3; the germline J gene fills the gap. The V gene is TRBV16, the J gene TRBJ1-1, with D possibly TRBD1 on 5 matching bases. From germline, CDR1 is SGHSA and CDR2 FRNQAP. The V end lost 1 base, the J end lost 1 base, and 7 bases lay between the germline ends. There are 14 residues in the CDR3. The covered CDR3 bases are TGTGCAAGCAGCTTAGTGGGGGTGAACACAGAAGTCTTC. Its translation is CASSLVGVNTEVF. The CDR3, in full, reads CASSLVGVNTEVFF.

This clone was counted between two and nine times. The germline and genes are mouse ones. The CDR3 goes on 1 residue after the read ends, and that part is filled in from the germline J gene. The chain uses TRBV13-3 and TRBJ2-7; 7 bases are a match to TRBD2. The CDR3 contains 13 residues. Germline CDR1 reads NNHDY; CDR2 reads SYVADS. V was pared by 1 base and J by 2 bases, with 0 bases of the junction left unmatched. CDR3 DNA, as far as it was read: TGTGCCAGCAGTGATCTGGGGGCCTATGAACAGTAC. Protein: CASSDLGAYEQY. The complete CDR3 reads CASSDLGAYEQYF.

As regards this clone: Genes and germline are mouse. Read data end 1 residue before the CDR3 end; the end is taken from the germline J gene. The genes are TRBV16 and TRBJ1-3; maybe TRBD1 (5 bases). The CDR3 totals 15 residues. The V end was cut by 0 bases, the J end by 0 bases, with 6 bases between. Germline CDR1 SGHSA, CDR2 FRNQAP. CDR3 bases read: TGTGCAAGCAGCTTAGATGGGGGTTCTGGAAATACGCTCTAT. Translation: CASSLDGGSGNTLY. The entire CDR3 protein is CASSLDGGSGNTLYF.

As regards this clone: All gene names here are mouse names. The read ends 1 residue shy of where the CDR3 ends; the end is completed using the germline J gene. This chain connects TRBV13-1 to TRBJ1-6, with D unresolved. Being an ORF, TRBJ1-6 has a function that is uncertain. Looked up from germline, CDR1 is NSHNY and CDR2 is SYGAGN. The CDR3 is 15 amino acids. The V and J ends lost 0 bases and 4 bases respectively, with 8 bases between them. The covered CDR3 bases are TGTGCCAGCAGTGATGCCGGCAAATATAATTCGCCCCTCTAC. Protein product: CASSDAGKYNSPLY. The entire CDR3 is CASSDAGKYNSPLYF.

This clone is categorized as medium-sized. Germline and genes here are mouse. Read coverage stops 1 residue before the CDR3 terminus; the germline J gene supplies the remainder. The chain is built from TRBV26 and TRBJ2-5; 10 bases agree with TRBD1. Per the germline V gene, CDR1 is KGHPV and CDR2 is FQNQEV (reference sequence). The V and J ends lost 4 bases and 4 bases, in that order; junction bases with no gene match: 5. The CDR3 extends over 15 amino acids. The part of the CDR3 DNA that was read is TGTGCCAGCAGTCCTCCGGGACAGGGGAAAGACACCCAGTAC. Translating it yields CASSPPGQGKDTQY. The whole CDR3 is CASSPPGQGKDTQYF.

This clone was seen only a few times. Genes and germline are mouse. The read is 1 residue too short to cover the CDR3 end, so that end is filled in from the germline J gene. This chain uses TRBV5 with TRBJ2-5, with 9 bases fitting TRBD2. V was clipped by 5 bases and J by 0 bases; unmatched bases: 6. Germline V lookup: CDR1 LGHNA, CDR2 YNLKQL (reference sequence). This CDR3 is built from 16 residues. The chain's CDR3 is CASSSRDWVNQDTQYF. The CDR3 bases that were read are TGTGCCAGCAGCTCCCGGGACTGGGTTAACCAAGACACCCAGTAC.

A note on this clone: The gene names here belong to mouse. The read halts 1 residue ahead of the CDR3 end, with the missing end drawn from the germline J gene. The chain is built from TRBV19 and TRBJ2-1, with 10 bases lining up with TRBD1. This CDR3 is 14 amino acids long. CDR1 FNHDT and CDR2 SITEND come from the germline V gene (reference sequence). J was trimmed by 6 bases and V by 4 bases; bases with no gene match: 4. CDR3 DNA (partial): TGTGCCAGCAGTCGGGACAGGGGTATTGCTGAGCAGTTC. Encoded protein: CASSRDRGIAEQF. The entire CDR3 protein reads CASSRDRGIAEQFF.

Of note for this clone: The genes are named according to mouse. CDR3 DNA (partial): TGTGCCAGCTCTTCCGGGACCGGGGGGGGGAGGAGTGCAGAAACGCTGTAT. This translates into CASSSGTGGGRSAETLY. The full CDR3 sequence reads CASSSGTGGGRSAETLYF. This chain connects TRBV12-2 to TRBJ2-3; 7 nucleotides line up with TRBD2. The DNA ends 1 residue before the CDR3 does, and the rest of the CDR3 is filled in from the germline J gene. Trimming cost V 3 bases and J 0 bases; bases outside gene matches: 14. Per germline, CDR1 SGHLS and CDR2 HYDKME. The CDR3 covers 18 residues.

This clone appeared a few times. The gene symbols are mouse symbols. Read coverage stops 1 residue before the CDR3 terminus; the germline J gene supplies the remainder. This chain connects TRBV17 to TRBJ2-7; D unresolved. The V and J ends lost 4 bases and 4 bases respectively, with 8 bases between them. This CDR3 is 12 amino acids long. Germline CDR1 is MNHDT and CDR2 is YYDKIL. CDR3 DNA (partial): TGTGCTAGCAGTAAGGCAAGATATGAACAGTAC. It codes for CASSKARYEQY. The entire CDR3 protein reads CASSKARYEQYF.

By frequency in the sample, this clone is medium-sized (0.01 to 0.1%). The genes are named according to mouse. The read stops 1 residue short of the end of the CDR3; the missing end is completed from the germline J gene. The chain has TRBV16 and TRBJ2-7, with D hard to call. The CDR3 length is 12 residues. Trimming removed 1 base at V and 3 bases at J, with 4 bases between. From germline, CDR1 is SGHSA and CDR2 FRNQAP. The CDR3 bases that were read are TGTGCAAGCAGCTTAGCAAACTATGAACAGTAC. Amino acids: CASSLANYEQY. The full CDR3 protein reads CASSLANYEQYF.

As for this clone: Gene labels here are mouse ones. The observed sequence ends 1 residue before the CDR3 terminus, with the missing tail filled in from the germline J gene. V usage is TRBV31 and J usage is TRBJ2-1; 7 positions agree with TRBD1. The V and J ends lost 1 base and 6 bases, in that order; junction bases with no gene match: 3. Germline V lookup: CDR1 GKSSPN, CDR2 SITVG. The length of the CDR3 is 13 residues. The DNA read from the CDR3 is TGTGCCTGGAGTCCACAGGGGAGTGCTGAGCAGTTC. Its translation is CAWSPQGSAEQF. The CDR3 in full is CAWSPQGSAEQFF. Complete variable domain (other parts from reference TRBV31 and TRBJ2-1): AQTIHQWPVAEIKAVGSPLSLGCTIKGKSSPNLYWYWQATGGTLQQLFYSITVGQVESVVQLNLSASRPKDDQFILSTEKLLLSHSGFYLCAWSPQGSAEQFFGPGTRLTVL.